This T cell receptor beta chain is drawn from a study of T cells in Graves' hyperthyroidism and ophthalmopathy (dated by TCRdb to the late 2010s). About the investigation overall: Peripheral blood was collected at initial diagnosis, before any treatment. To identify TCR V-J signatures that set the groups apart, the researchers used a discovery cohort of more than 95 patients, made up of under 50 with Graves' ophthalmopathy and 55 to 65 with stable Graves' hyperthyroidism. Prospective prediction of ophthalmopathy was tested in an independent validation cohort consisting of fewer than 20 hyperthyroidism patients and 15 or so patients who later progressed to ophthalmopathy. For training and testing, the 100 or so patients in the discovery cohort were randomly divided in a 7:3 ratio. Thyroid tissue and blood T-cell repertoires from about six Graves' hyperthyroidism patients were also compared in the study. After blood sampling, hyperthyroidism patients were treated with methimazole at a starting dose of 30 mg daily, and ophthalmopathy patients were treated with high-dose intravenous methylprednisolone. The paper reports TCR Vbeta CDR3 sequencing of fewer than 150 peripheral blood samples: around 45 ophthalmopathy, fewer than 80 hyperthyroidism and around 17 progressor patients. Findings and caveats that apply to the study as a whole: Sample size was not statistically predetermined, and investigators were not blinded to group allocation. Most expanded thyroid clonotypes (frequency above 0.001) were also found in blood, which suggests that blood repertoires may mirror thyroid immune responses. In validation, the model predicted progression to ophthalmopathy a median of approximately 6.3 months before onset, with roughly 70% sensitivity and 72.22% specificity. A 13 V-J signature model separated ophthalmopathy from stable hyperthyroidism, with around 88% sensitivity and roughly 84% specificity in cross-validation and 80%/75% in testing.

At the junction V is shortened by 8 bases and J by 4 bases; bases outside the gene matches: 8. The CDR3 measures 14 amino acids from cysteine to phenylalanine. The only DNA kept is the CDR3, 42 bases in frame from the first base. CDR1 and CDR2 (SGHAT, FQNNGV) derive from the germline V gene. The TCR beta CDR3 regions were amplified from RNA transcripts. The first round of RT-PCR for the TCR CDR3 was performed with the HTBI primer set and the Qiagen OneStep RT-PCR kit. Libraries were constructed in a second round of multiplex PCR, after which size selection and purification were performed. Sequencing of the libraries was done on an Illumina HiSeq2000 using paired-end 100 bp reads. The paper's data handling went like this. SOAPnuke was used to process the raw data, removing reads that contained adapters or uncalled bases, had a mean Phred below 15, or lacked an exact match to the constant primer or identifier. High-quality paired reads were merged using COPE v1.2.5, and each unique nucleotide sequence was defined as a clonotype. MiTCR v1.1 was used to align clonotypes to the IMGT TRBV, TRBD and TRBJ reference segments. Analysis was restricted to V-J combinations with a frequency above 0.0001, which covered roughly 99% of repertoires. A TCS score was defined as the ratio of F50 (clonal expansion) to E x V (chaos), with BLOSUM62-based TCRdist applied between CDR3 peptides within each V-J. Welch's t-statistics and random forest reduced some 510 V-J features to roughly 13, which were used in a naive Bayes classifier (R e1071). TCRdb trimmed public reads at Q25 via fastp, called clones via MiXCR and kept in-frame beta chains. Rows are combined by CDR3 protein, so each entry shows the most common genes and DNA. These V and J calls derive from TCRdb rather than the authors' analysis. In this sample the table shows over 250,000 distinct CDR3 sequences, approximately 15% of which occur a single time. 34% of the sample goes to the ten largest clones.

In the ophthalmopathy patients, disease was moderately to severely active, with a Clinical Activity Score of 3 or more, a NOSPECS grade of 4 or more, and a duration of less than 3 months. Patients with uncontrolled infections, other autoimmune diseases, pregnancy or lactation were excluded. Clinical symptoms, serum thyroxine and TRAb, thyroid ultrasound, and orbital computed tomography formed the basis for the diagnoses. PBMCs were isolated from 10 ml of fresh peripheral blood by Ficoll-Paque density gradient centrifugation. Total RNA was extracted with Trizol reagent, and quality was checked on an Agilent 2100 Bioanalyzer. This clonotype was seen a handful of times. Its cognate antigen has yet to be identified. No quality values exist for individual bases; no much larger clone is one base distant.

The specimen sequenced was blood. The sequence links TRBV11-2 to TRBJ2-7; the junction holds 10 bases that match TRBD2. The sequence was collected from a woman aged 35 to 49 with Graves' ophthalmopathy. The sequenced DNA is TGTGCCAGCGAGCGGGAGGGGGGAGATTACGAGCAGTACTTC. Its translation is CASEREGGDYEQYF.